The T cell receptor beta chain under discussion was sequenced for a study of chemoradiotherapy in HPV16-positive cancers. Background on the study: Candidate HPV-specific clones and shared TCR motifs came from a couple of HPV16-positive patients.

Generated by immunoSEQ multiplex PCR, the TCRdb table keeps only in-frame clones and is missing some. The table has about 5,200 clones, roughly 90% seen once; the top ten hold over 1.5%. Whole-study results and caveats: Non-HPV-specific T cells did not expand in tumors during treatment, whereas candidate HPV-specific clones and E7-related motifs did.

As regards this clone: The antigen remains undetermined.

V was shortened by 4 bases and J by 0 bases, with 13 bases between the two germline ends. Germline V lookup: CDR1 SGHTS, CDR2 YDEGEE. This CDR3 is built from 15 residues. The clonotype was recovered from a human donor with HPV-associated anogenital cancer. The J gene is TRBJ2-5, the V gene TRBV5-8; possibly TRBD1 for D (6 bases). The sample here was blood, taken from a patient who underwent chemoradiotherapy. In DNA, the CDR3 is TGTGCCAGCAGCCCGGACAGAGATTACCAAGAGACCCAGTACTTC. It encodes CASSPDRDYQETQYF. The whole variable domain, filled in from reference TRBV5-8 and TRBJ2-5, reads EAGVTQSPTHLIKTRGQQATLRCSPISGHTSVYWYQQALGLGLQFLLWYDEGEERNRGNFPPRFSGRQFPNYSSELNVNALELEDSALYLCASSPDRDYQETQYFGPGTRLLVL.